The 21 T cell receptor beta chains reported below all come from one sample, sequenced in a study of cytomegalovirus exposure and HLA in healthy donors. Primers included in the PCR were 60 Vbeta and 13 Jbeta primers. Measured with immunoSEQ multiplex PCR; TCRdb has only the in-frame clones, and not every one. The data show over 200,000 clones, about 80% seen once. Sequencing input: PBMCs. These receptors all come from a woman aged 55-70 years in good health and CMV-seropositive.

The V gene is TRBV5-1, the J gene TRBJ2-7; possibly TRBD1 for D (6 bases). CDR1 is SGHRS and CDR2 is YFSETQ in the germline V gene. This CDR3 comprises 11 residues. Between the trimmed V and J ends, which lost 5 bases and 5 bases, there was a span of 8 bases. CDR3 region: CASRRTDEQYF. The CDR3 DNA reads TGCGCCAGCAGGCGGACAGACGAGCAGTACTTC.

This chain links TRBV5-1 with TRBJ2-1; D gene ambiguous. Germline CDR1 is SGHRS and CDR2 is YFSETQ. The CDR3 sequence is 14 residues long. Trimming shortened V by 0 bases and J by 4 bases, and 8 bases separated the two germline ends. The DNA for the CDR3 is TGCGCCAGCAGCTTGGGTATCCTTTACAATGAGCAGTTCTTC. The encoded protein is CASSLGILYNEQFF. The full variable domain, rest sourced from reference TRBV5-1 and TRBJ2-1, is KAGVTQTPRYLIKTRGQQVTLSCSPISGHRSVSWYQQTPGQGLQFLFEYFSETQRNKGNFPGRFSGRQFSNSRSEMNVSTLELGDSALYLCASSLGILYNEQFFGPGTRLTVL.

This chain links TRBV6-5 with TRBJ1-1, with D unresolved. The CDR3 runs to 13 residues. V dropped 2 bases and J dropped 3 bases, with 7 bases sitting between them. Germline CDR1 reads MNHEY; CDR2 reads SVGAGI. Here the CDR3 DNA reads TGTGCCAGCAGTTACGGTGGAGACACTGAAGCTTTCTTT. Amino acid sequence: CASSYGGDTEAFF.

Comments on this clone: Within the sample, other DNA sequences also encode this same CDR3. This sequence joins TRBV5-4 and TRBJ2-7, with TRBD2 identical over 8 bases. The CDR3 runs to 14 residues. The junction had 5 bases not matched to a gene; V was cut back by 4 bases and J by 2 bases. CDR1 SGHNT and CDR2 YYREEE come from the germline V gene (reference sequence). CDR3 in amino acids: CASSGAGGTYEQYF. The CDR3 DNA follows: TGTGCCAGCAGCGGGGCGGGGGGAACCTACGAGCAGTACTTC.

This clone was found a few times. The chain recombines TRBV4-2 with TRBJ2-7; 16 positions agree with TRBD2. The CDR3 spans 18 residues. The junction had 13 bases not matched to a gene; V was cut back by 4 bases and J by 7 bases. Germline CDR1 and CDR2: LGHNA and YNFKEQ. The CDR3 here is CASSLEMGLAGGVTEQYF. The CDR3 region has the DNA TGTGCCAGCAGCCTTGAGATGGGACTAGCGGGGGGGGTTACGGAGCAGTACTTC.

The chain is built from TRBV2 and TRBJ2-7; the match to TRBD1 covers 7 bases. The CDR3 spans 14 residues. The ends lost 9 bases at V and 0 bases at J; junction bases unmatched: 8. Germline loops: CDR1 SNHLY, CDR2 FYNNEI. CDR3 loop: CASRDRVSSYEQYF. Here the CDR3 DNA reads TGTGCCAGTCGAGACAGGGTTAGCTCCTACGAGCAGTACTTC.

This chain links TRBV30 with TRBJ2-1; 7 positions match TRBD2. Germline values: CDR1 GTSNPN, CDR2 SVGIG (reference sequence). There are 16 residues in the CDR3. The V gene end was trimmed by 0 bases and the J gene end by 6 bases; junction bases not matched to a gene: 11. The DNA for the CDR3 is TGTGCCTGGAGTGTACATGACGGGAGGCAATTCAATGAGCAGTTCTTC. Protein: CAWSVHDGRQFNEQFF. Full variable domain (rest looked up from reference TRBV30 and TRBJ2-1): SQTIHQWPATLVQPVGSPLSLECTVEGTSNPNLYWYRQAAGRGLQLLFYSVGIGQISSEVPQNLSASRPQDRQFILSSKKLLLSDSGFYLCAWSVHDGRQFNEQFFGPGTRLTVL.

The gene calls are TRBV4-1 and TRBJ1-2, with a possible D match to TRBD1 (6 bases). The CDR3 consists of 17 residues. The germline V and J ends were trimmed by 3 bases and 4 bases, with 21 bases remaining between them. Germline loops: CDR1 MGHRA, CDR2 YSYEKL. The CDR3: CASSHPVLRTAIYGYTF. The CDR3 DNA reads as TGCGCCAGCAGCCATCCGGTTTTGAGGACAGCAATCTATGGCTACACCTTC.

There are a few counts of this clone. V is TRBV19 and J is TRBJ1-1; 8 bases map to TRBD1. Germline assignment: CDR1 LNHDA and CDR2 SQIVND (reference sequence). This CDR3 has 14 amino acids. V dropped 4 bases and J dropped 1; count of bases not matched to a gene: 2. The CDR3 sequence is CASSNRGSNTEAFF. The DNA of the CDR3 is TGTGCCAGTAGTAACAGGGGGTCGAACACTGAAGCTTTCTTT.

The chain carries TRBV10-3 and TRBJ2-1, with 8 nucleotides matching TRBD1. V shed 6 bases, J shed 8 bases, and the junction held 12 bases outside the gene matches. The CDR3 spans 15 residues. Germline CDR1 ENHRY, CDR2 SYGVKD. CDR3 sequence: CAIRDAGGSADEQFF. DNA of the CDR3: TGTGCCATCAGGGACGCAGGGGGCTCTGCCGATGAGCAGTTCTTC.

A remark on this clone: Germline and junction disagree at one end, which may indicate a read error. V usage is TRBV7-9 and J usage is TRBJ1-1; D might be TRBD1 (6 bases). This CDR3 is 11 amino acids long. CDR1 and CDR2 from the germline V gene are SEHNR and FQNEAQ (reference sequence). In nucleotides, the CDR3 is TGTTCCAGCAGCCCCGACAGGGAAGCTTTCTTT. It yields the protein CSSSPDREAFF.

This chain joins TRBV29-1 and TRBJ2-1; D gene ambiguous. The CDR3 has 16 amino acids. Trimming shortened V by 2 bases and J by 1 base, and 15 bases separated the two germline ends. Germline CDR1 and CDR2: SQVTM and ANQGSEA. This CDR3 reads CSVEYGTGGSYNEQFF. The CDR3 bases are TGCAGCGTTGAATACGGTACGGGTGGTTCCTACAATGAGCAGTTCTTC.

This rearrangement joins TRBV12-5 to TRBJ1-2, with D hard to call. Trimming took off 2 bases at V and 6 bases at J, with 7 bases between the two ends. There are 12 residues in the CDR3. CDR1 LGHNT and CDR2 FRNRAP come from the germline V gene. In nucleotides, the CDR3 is TGTGCTAGTGGTTTGTCCAGAAATGGCTACACCTTC. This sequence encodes CASGLSRNGYTF.

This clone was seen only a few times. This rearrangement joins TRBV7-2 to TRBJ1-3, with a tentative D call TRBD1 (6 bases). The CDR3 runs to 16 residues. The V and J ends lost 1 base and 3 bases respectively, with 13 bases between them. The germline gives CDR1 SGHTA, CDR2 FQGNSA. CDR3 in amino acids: CASSLGAGTIGNTIYF. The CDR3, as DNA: TGTGCCAGCAGCTTAGGAGCAGGGACAATTGGAAACACCATATATTTT.

In DNA form, the CDR3 reads TGTGCCAGCAGCTCAAGGACAGGGAGCCAAGAGACCCAGTACTTC. Amino acid sequence: CASSSRTGSQETQYF. The chain links TRBV7-9 to TRBJ2-5; the match to TRBD1 covers 8 bases. J was trimmed by 1 base and V by 4 bases; bases with no gene match: 5. The CDR3 extends over 15 amino acids. Germline V gives CDR1 SEHNR, CDR2 FQNEAQ (reference sequence).

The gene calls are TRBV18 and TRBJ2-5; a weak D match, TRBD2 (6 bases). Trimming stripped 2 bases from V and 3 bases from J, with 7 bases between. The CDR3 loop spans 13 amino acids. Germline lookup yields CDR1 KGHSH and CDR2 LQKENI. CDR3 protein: CASSPGGKETQYF. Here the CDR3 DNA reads TGTGCCAGCTCACCAGGAGGGAAAGAGACCCAGTACTTC.

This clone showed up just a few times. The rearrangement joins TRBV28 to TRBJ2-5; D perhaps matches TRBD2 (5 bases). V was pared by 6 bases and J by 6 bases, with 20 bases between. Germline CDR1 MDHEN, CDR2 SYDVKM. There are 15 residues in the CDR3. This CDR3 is CASSLLSGMAKTQYF. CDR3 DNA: TGTGCCAGCAGCCTCCTCTCGGGGATGGCAAAGACCCAGTACTTC.

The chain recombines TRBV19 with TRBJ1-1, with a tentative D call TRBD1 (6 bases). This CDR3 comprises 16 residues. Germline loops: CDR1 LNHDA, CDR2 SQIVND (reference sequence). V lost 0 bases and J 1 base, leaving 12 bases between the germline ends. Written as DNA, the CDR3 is TGTGCCAGTAGTATAGAGATCGCCAGGGGGAACACTGAAGCTTTCTTT. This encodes CASSIEIARGNTEAFF.

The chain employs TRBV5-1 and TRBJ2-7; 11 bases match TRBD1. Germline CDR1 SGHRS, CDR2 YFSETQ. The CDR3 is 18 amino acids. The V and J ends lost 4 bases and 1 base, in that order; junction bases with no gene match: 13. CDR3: CASSRLDRGRGFSYEQYF. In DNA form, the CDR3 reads TGCGCCAGCAGCCGCCTGGACAGGGGGCGAGGATTTTCCTACGAGCAGTACTTC.

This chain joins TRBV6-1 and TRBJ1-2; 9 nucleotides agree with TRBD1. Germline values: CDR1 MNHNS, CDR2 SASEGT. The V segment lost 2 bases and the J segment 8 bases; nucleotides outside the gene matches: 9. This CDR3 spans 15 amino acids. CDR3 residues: CASSEYGGQGNGYTF. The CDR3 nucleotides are TGTGCCAGCAGTGAATACGGGGGACAGGGCAACGGCTACACCTTC.

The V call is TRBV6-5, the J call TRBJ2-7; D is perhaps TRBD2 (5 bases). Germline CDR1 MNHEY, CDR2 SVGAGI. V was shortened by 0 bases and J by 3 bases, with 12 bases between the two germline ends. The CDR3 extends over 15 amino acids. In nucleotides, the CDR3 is TGTGCCAGCAGTTACTCAGGACTTGTCCTCTACGAGCAGTACTTC. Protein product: CASSYSGLVLYEQYF.